This is a list of T cell receptor beta chains from one sample in a study of blood T cell repertoires in COVID-19. The data were produced by immunoSEQ multiplex PCR, yet TCRdb's version contains in-frame clones alone and is incomplete. The sample shows 140,000 or so clones, roughly 81% of them seen only once. The sample comprised PBMCs or T cells enriched from blood (not recorded which). The receptors here all came from a woman aged 45-60 years with acute COVID-19. Both conserved end residues are part of each CDR3. The D gene is left open where the match is weak. For some rows the clone size is stated as once, few or many, or as a class when expanded; others skip it.

. | TRBJ2-5 | TRBV5-8 | TRBD2 | TGTGCCAGCAGCCCCAGACTAGCGGGAGTATCCCAGTACTTC | CASSPRLAGVSQYF
. | TRBJ1-3 | TRBV7-9 | . | TGTGCCAGCAGCTTATTGGGGGCTTTGAGGGAAAACACCATATATTTT | CASSLLGALRENTIYF
. | TRBJ1-1 | TRBV2 | . | TGTGCCAGCAGTGAGGTGCAGGAGAACACTGAAGCTTTCTTT | CASSEVQENTEAFF
. | TRBJ2-1 | TRBV7-8 | . | TGTGCCAGCAGCCAGGGAAATGAGCAGTTCTTC | CASSQGNEQFF
. | TRBJ1-1 | TRBV6-5 | . | TGTGCCAGCAGCCGGGGAGAGGGGGTCGTAGCTGAAGCTTTCTTT | CASSRGEGVVAEAFF
. | TRBJ2-3 | TRBV9 | TRBD1 | TGTGCCAGCAGCATAGAGGACAGGGTCGTCACAGATACGCAGTATTTT | CASSIEDRVVTDTQYF
. | TRBJ2-1 | TRBV7-9 | . | TGTGCCAGCAGCCCAAACCAGGGGTTGGGCGATGAGCAGTTCTTC | CASSPNQGLGDEQFF
. | TRBJ1-1 | TRBV27 | TRBD1 | TGTGCCAGCACAAGAATCGGACAGGGTCGGAACACTGAAGCTTTCTTT | CASTRIGQGRNTEAFF
. | TRBJ2-7 | TRBV4-2 | . | TGTGCCAGCAGCCAAGATTTAGCCCAAGACTACGAGCAGTACTTC | CASSQDLAQDYEQYF
. | TRBJ1-2 | TRBV6-6 | TRBD1 | TGTGCCAGCGGGACAGGGGCGCGGGGCTATGGCTACACCTTC | CASGTGARGYGYTF
. | TRBJ2-1 | TRBV4-1 | TRBD1 | TGCGCCAGCAGCCCTCGCGCGTTAGGGGGCGCGGATGAGCAGTTCTTC | CASSPRALGGADEQFF
. | TRBJ1-1 | TRBV15 | . | TGTGCCACCAGACTGGGACAGAACACTGAAGCTTTCTTT | CATRLGQNTEAFF
. | TRBJ1-4 | TRBV7-2 | . | TGTGCCAGCAGCCAATCAGGGGAGGGTGAAAAACTGTTTTTT | CASSQSGEGEKLFF
. | TRBJ2-1 | TRBV25-1 | TRBD2 | TGTGCCAGCAGTGTAGTAGCGGGAGGCCGCAATGAGCAGTTCTTC | CASSVVAGGRNEQFF
. | TRBJ2-3 | TRBV9 | TRBD2 | TGTGCCAGCAGCGTCCGACCTAGCGGGAGGACAGATACGCAGTATTTT | CASSVRPSGRTDTQYF
once | TRBJ1-6 | TRBV11-3 | TRBD1 | TGTGCCAGCAGCCCCTCCGGGACAGGGAATTCACCCCTCCACTTT | CASSPSGTGNSPLHF
. | TRBJ2-1 | TRBV5-1 | TRBD2 | TGCGCCAGCAGCTTAGGCGGGAGTTCCTACAATGAGCAGTTCTTC | CASSLGGSSYNEQFF
. | TRBJ2-7 | TRBV18 | . | TGTGCCAGCTCACCACCGATCGGAGGCGAGCAGTACTTC | CASSPPIGGEQYF
. | TRBJ2-5 | TRBV4-1 | TRBD2 | TGCGCCAGCAGCCTTTACGGGACTAGCGGGAGAGTTGTAAAGACCCAGTACTTC | CASSLYGTSGRVVKTQYF
. | TRBJ1-1 | TRBV6-5 | . | TGTGCCAGCAGAGACAGACCGAACACTGAAGCTTTCTTT | CASRDRPNTEAFF
. | TRBJ2-1 | TRBV9 | . | TGTGCCAGCAGCGCCGACGGGACTTTTCAGTTCTTC | CASSADGTFQFF
. | TRBJ1-2 | TRBV30 | . | TGTGCCTGGAGTGTAATGGCCGGGGTCGGCTACACCTTC | CAWSVMAGVGYTF
. | TRBJ2-5 | TRBV2 | . | TGTGCCAGCAATGGACTTGAAAAAGAGACCCAGTACTTC | CASNGLEKETQYF
few | TRBJ2-1 | TRBV14 | TRBD2 | TGTGCCAGCAGCCGCTTACGGGAGGGCAATGAGCAGTTCTTC | CASSRLREGNEQFF
. | TRBJ2-2 | TRBV9 | . | TGTGCCAGCAGCGTAGGGGGGACTTTCCTCTCCGGGGAGCTGTTTTTT | CASSVGGTFLSGELFF
. | TRBJ2-1 | TRBV7-2 | TRBD2 | TGTGCCAGCAGCCAATTAGCGGGAGAGCAGTTCTTC | CASSQLAGEQFF
. | TRBJ2-2 | TRBV7-8 | . | TGTGCCAGCAGCTTAGCTCAGGCCGGGGAGCTGTTTTTT | CASSLAQAGELFF
few | TRBJ1-4 | TRBV19 | . | TGTGCCAGTAGTTGGGCAGCAACTAATGAAAAACTGTTTTTT | CASSWAATNEKLFF
. | TRBJ2-5 | TRBV9 | . | TGTGCCAGCACCGCCTCTTCGCAGAATCAAGAGACCCAGTACTTC | CASTASSQNQETQYF
. | TRBJ2-7 | TRBV7-2 | TRBD1 | TGTGCCAGCAGCCCCCGACAGGGGCCCTACGAGCAGTACTTC | CASSPRQGPYEQYF
. | TRBJ2-5 | TRBV6-5 | . | TGTGCCAGCAGTTACTCCCCCAGACAAGAGACCCAGTACTTC | CASSYSPRQETQYF
. | TRBJ1-2 | TRBV7-8 | . | TGTGCCAGCAGCCTTGAACAGGGCCCTGGCTATGGCTACACCTTC | CASSLEQGPGYGYTF
. | TRBJ2-6 | TRBV19 | . | TGTGCCAGTATGGGGAGGCAGGCAGACTCTGGGGCCAACGTCCTGACTTTC | CASMGRQADSGANVLTF
. | TRBJ2-1 | TRBV4-2 | TRBD1 | TGTGCCAGCAGCCAAGATTTGGGGACAGGGGCCAATGAGCAGTTCTTC | CASSQDLGTGANEQFF
. | TRBJ1-1 | TRBV4-1 | . | TGCGCCAGCAGCCATGTTGGACCCAGGGACACTGAAGCTTTCTTT | CASSHVGPRDTEAFF
. | TRBJ1-1 | TRBV7-2 | . | TGTGCCAGCAGCTCGTCCGGGACACTGGGGGACACTGAAGCTTTCTTT | CASSSSGTLGDTEAFF
. | TRBJ1-6 | TRBV6-5 | . | TGTGCCAGCAGTTACGCGGCAGCCTATAATTCACCCCTCCACTTT | CASSYAAAYNSPLHF
. | TRBJ2-7 | TRBV5-1 | TRBD2 | TGCGCCAGCAGCCCTCCCGAGGAGGGGACTAGCCGCGAGCAGTACTTC | CASSPPEEGTSREQYF
. | TRBJ2-5 | TRBV28 | . | TGTGCCAGCAGTTTAGGCAAAGCGGCACAAGAGACCCAGTACTTC | CASSLGKAAQETQYF
. | TRBJ1-2 | TRBV12-3/TRBV12-4 | . | TGTGCCAGCAGTTTAGAGACTGATAGGGGCTACACCTTC | CASSLETDRGYTF